This T cell receptor beta chain stems from a study of regulatory T cells in long-lasting Graves disease (dated by TCRdb to the early 2020s). With regard to the full study: In the newly diagnosed Graves' disease group, patients had been taking antithyroid drugs for less than 3 months. Peripheral blood TCR sequencing and RNA sequencing compared persistent Graves' disease patients with newly diagnosed Graves' disease patients. The study was conducted in China and was registered as a clinical trial. A total of approximately 35 samples underwent TCR sequencing: around 13 from persistent and roughly 20 from newly diagnosed Graves' disease patients. What the authors observed across the whole study: The study examined only peripheral blood because the primary lesion, thyroid tissue, could not be accessed. Persistent patients shared more public clonotypes among themselves (around 2,500) than newly diagnosed patients did (over 900). TRBV28, TRBJ1-2 and TRBJ2-5 were preferentially used in persistent disease, while TRBV20-1 and TRBJ2-1 were favored in newly diagnosed disease. Sequencing and analysis were limited to the TCR beta chain. Compared with newly diagnosed patients, persistent Graves' disease patients had lower TCR Shannon entropy and fewer highly expanded clones, which suggests clonal expansion. The small sample size was acknowledged by the authors as a limitation that may reduce accuracy.

Library method: multiplex PCR. TCRdb names Illumina HiSeq 4000 as the instrument used. To build TCR beta libraries, CDR3 regions were amplified by Arm-PCR using iRepertoire HTBI primers. Before sequencing, the PCR products underwent gel purification. Processing in the source paper ran as follows. Gene usage analysis of CDR3 amino acid clonotypes used the roughly 60 TRBV and about 14 TRBJ segments found across samples. COPE and FqMerger were used to merge filtered high-quality paired reads into contigs. Contigs were aligned with BLAST to IMGT TRBV, TRBD and TRBJ reference genes, and CDR3 was defined per IMGT. Highly expanded clones were defined as clonotypes with a frequency above 0.1%. Shannon entropy served as the measure of repertoire diversity, while the Gini coefficient captured V-J evenness. Public clonotypes were defined as clonotypes shared by more than one individual. TCRdb reanalyzed the raw reads on its own, using fastp at Q25 for trimming and MiXCR for clone calling, and kept in-frame beta chains. Here each entry gathers all rows of one CDR3 protein and keeps the most common genes and DNA. It is TCRdb's table, rather than the study itself, that gives the V and J calls and clone size. This sample holds 300,000 to 400,000 distinct CDR3 sequences; 15% to 20% were observed only once. The ten largest clones add up to less than 40% of the sample.

The time point label for this specimen denotes: newly diagnosed GD, antithyroid drugs for less than 3 months. For both TCR sequencing and RNA sequencing, RNA was extracted from PBMCs in TRIzol. The diagnosis of Graves' disease was made according to American Thyroid Association guidelines. The patients came from an endocrinology department in Xi'an, China. From each patient, around 8.3 milliliters of peripheral blood was collected into an EDTA anticoagulant tube. PBMCs were isolated by Ficoll Paque Plus density gradient separation without further T cell sorting. An Agilent 2100 Bioanalyzer and agarose gel were used to check RNA quality, while a NanoDrop 2000 measured RNA concentration. CDR3 length: 13 amino acids, cysteine to phenylalanine. Only the CDR3 part of the read is kept: 39 bases, read in frame from the first base. The V end loses 6 bases and the J end loses 15 bases, and a stretch of 21 bases separates them. Taken from the germline V gene, the CDR1 and CDR2 loops are SGHAT and FQNNGV.

Only a few counts were recorded for this clonotype. Its binding antigen is unknown. This could be a read error, since a much larger clone is one nucleotide away. The material was peripheral blood mononuclear cells (PBMCs), obtained at new diagnosis, from a patient treated with antithyroid drugs. The chain links TRBV11-2 with TRBJ2-1; TRBD1 could be the D gene, as 6 bases match. This TCR was sampled from a female donor with Graves disease. The nucleotide sequence is given as TGTGCCAGCAGTCCTTACATACAGGGCGGCTCGTTCTTC. Translated, it reads CASSPYIQGGSFF.